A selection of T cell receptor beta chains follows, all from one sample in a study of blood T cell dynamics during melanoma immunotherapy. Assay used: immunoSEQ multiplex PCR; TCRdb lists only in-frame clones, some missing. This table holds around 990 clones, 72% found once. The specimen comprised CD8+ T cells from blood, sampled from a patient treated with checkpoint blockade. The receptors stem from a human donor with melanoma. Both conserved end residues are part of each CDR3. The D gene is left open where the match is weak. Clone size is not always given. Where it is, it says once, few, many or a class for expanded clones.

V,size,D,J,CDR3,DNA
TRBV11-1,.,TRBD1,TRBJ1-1,CASTPGIFGRGLVEAFF,TGTGCCAGCACCCCGGGGATATTCGGCAGGGGGCTTGTTGAAGCTTTCTTT
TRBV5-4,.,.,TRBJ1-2,CASSSGQNYGYTF,TGTGCCAGCAGCTCAGGACAGAACTATGGCTACACCTTC
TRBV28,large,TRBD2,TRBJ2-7,CASSLLSGLAGPSYEQYF,TGTGCCAGCAGTCTCCTCTCCGGACTAGCGGGCCCCTCCTACGAGCAGTACTTC
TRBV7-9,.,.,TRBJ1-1,CASSLEGRLSLF,TGTGCCAGCAGCTTAGAGGGCCGACTAAGTCTCTTT
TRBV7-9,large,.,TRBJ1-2,CASSPMDGYYGYTF,TGTGCCAGCAGCCCGATGGACGGTTACTATGGCTACACCTTC
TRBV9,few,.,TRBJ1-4,CASSGVQGRGEKLFF,TGTGCCAGCAGCGGGGTACAGGGAAGGGGTGAAAAACTGTTTTTT
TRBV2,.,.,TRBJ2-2,CASTGDTGELFF,TGTGCCAGCACTGGGGACACCGGGGAGCTGTTTTTT
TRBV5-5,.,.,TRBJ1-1,CASSLASGQGWAEAFF,TGTGCCAGCAGCTTGGCCTCTGGGCAGGGGTGGGCTGAAGCTTTCTTT
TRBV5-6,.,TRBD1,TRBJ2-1,CASSPDRGSLLEQFF,TGTGCCAGCAGCCCAGACAGGGGATCGCTACTCGAGCAGTTCTTC
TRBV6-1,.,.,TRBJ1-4,CASSPPLGHDEKLFF,TGTGCCAGCAGTCCCCCTCTGGGGCACGACGAAAAACTGTTTTTT
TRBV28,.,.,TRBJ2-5,CASTGRPDSPREETQYF,TGTGCCAGCACTGGAAGGCCTGACAGCCCTCGGGAAGAGACCCAGTACTTC
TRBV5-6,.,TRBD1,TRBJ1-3,CASSLWDRGQNTIYF,TGTGCCAGCAGCTTGTGGGACAGGGGGCAAAACACCATATATTTT
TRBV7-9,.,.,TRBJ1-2,CAGSPTDGYYGYTF,TGTGCCGGCAGCCCGACGGACGGTTACTATGGCTACACCTTC
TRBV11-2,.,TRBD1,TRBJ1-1,CASSLVQGAPAFF,TGTGCCAGCAGCTTAGTCCAGGGGGCGCCGGCTTTCTTT
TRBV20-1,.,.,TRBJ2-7,CSAALSYEQYF,TGCAGTGCTGCGTTATCCTACGAGCAGTACTTC
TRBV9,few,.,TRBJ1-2,CASSVATGGSNYGYTF,TGTGCCAGCAGCGTAGCTACCGGCGGGAGCAACTATGGCTACACCTTC
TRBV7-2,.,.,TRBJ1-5,CASSPPGKSQPQHF,TGTGCCAGCAGCCCCCCGGGAAAGAGTCAGCCCCAGCATTTT
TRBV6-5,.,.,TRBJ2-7,CASSRAFTGRYEQYF,TGTGCCAGCAGCCGAGCCTTTACGGGCCGCTACGAGCAGTACTTC
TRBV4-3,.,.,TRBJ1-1,CASSLGGVNTEAFF,TGCGCCAGCAGCCTCGGGGGGGTGAACACTGAAGCTTTCTTT
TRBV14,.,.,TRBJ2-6,CASSQEWETGANVLTF,TGTGCCAGCAGCCAAGAATGGGAAACTGGGGCCAACGTCCTGACTTTC
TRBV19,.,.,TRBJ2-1,CASSIDYYNEQFF,TGTGCCAGTAGTATAGACTACTACAATGAGCAGTTCTTC
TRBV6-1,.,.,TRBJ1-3,CASSKDRASGNTIYF,TGTGCCAGCAGTAAGGACCGCGCCTCTGGAAACACCATATATTTT